The subject of this entry is one T cell receptor (beta chain). Its antigen remains unknown. Distinct nucleotide sequences in the sample also encode this CDR3. Trimming cost V 3 bases and J 0 bases, with 5 bases left between them. The CDR3 is 13 amino acids. Germline V gives CDR1 KGHSH, CDR2 LQKENI. These data come from a study of T cell responses to AZD1222 COVID-19 vaccine. Overall study: Both about-4-week and about-12-week second-dose recipients were combined.

Profiling relied on immunoSEQ multiplex PCR, and the TCRdb table lists in-frame clones only, not all of them. The sample shows about 170,000 clones, approximately 95% of them seen only once. General study points: Baseline serology detected seropositivity in only 5 to 7 AZD1222 recipients. Repertoire sampling happened only post peak T cell response.

The source material was peripheral blood, sampled on day 0 of AZD1222 vaccination. This sequence originates from an adult in good health. J is TRBJ1-2 and V is TRBV18; D call uncertain. In nucleotides, the CDR3 is TGTGCCAGCTCACCGGGAACTAACTATGGCTACACCTTC. This sequence encodes CASSPGTNYGYTF.